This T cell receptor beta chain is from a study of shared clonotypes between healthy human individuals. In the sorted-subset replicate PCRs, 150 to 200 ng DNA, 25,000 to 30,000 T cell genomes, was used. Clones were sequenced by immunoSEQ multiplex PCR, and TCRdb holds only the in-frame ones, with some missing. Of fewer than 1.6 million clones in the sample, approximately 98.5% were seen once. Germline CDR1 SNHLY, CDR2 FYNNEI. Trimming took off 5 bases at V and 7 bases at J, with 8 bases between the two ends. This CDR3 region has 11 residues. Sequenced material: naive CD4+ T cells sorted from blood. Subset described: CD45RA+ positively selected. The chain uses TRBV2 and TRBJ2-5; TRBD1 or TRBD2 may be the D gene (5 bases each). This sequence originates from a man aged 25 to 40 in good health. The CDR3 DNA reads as TGTGCCAGCAGTTCGGGGCGGACCCAGTACTTC. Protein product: CASSSGRTQYF.